There are a few counts of the clone carrying this T cell receptor beta chain. No antigen is known for it. This sample stems from a study of blood T cells in healthy people across ages. Study conclusions and caveats: Both naive CD4+ cell counts and diversity were greater in long-lived donors than in aged donors. PBMCs left unsorted prevented a conclusive naive versus antigen-experienced comparison.

A J-beta primer mix and a sample-barcoded 5' primer were used in a second PCR of about 6 to 12 cycles. A template-switch adaptor with 12 random nucleotides tagged each cDNA molecule. TCRdb called the 5' RACE reads again in MiXCR, with one record for every CDR3 protein. This table holds fewer than 2,000,000 distinct CDR3 sequences, around 35% found once. The germline V and J ends were trimmed by 6 bases and 6 bases, with 18 bases remaining between them. The CDR3 totals 14 residues. This sequence originates from a woman in her 30s in good health. The sequencing sample was made of blood. V usage is TRBV12-3 or TRBV12-4 and J usage is TRBJ2-7; D possibly corresponds to TRBD2 (5 bases). As DNA, the CDR3 is TGTGCCAGCAGCCCTAATTCGGGATTATCCGAGCAGTACTTC. It encodes CASSPNSGLSEQYF.